The T cell receptor beta chain under discussion was sequenced for a study of T cell repertoires in cytomegalovirus infection. Findings and caveats of the study: The response measured ex vivo was dominated by TCR beta clonotypes (HLA-C-restricted and CMV-specific). Frequencies of public TCR beta families were cumulated, and this identified carriers of CMV plus the relevant HLA.

TCRdb redid the calling of the reads with MiXCR, one entry per CDR3 protein. The sample lists over 150,000 distinct CDR3 sequences, 17% seen once, with roughly 24% in the top ten. Concerning this clonotype: Its antigen is unknown.

Material: CD8+ T cells from PBMCs. This receptor was obtained from a human donor in good health (CMV status not recorded). Some clones in this sample may be carry-over from other donors' samples.

The CDR3 protein is CASSLNYPSTGELFF. Here the CDR3 DNA reads TGTGCCAGCAGCTTGAACTACCCATCAACCGGGGAGCTGTTTTTT. The chain has TRBV7-9 and TRBJ2-2; no reliable D call. The CDR3 is 15 amino acids. The V gene's germline CDR1 is SEHNR and CDR2 FQNEAQ (reference sequence). V gave up 3 bases and J gave up 5 bases, with 13 bases separating them. The full variable domain, rest sourced from reference TRBV7-9 and TRBJ2-2, is DTGVSQNPRHKITKRGQNVTFRCDPISEHNRLYWYRQTLGQGPEFLTYFQNEAQLEKSRLLSDRFSAERPKGSFSTLEIQRTEQGDSAMYLCASSLNYPSTGELFFGEGSRLTVL.